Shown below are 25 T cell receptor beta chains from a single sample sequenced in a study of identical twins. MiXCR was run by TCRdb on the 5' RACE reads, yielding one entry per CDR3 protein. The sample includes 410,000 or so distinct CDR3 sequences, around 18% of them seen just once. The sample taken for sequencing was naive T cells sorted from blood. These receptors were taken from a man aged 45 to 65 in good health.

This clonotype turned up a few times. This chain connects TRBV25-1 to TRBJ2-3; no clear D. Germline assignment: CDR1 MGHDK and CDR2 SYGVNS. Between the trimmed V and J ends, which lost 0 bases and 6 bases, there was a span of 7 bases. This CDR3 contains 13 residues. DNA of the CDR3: TGTGCCAGCAGTGAATATGGAGTGGATACGCAGTATTTT. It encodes CASSEYGVDTQYF.

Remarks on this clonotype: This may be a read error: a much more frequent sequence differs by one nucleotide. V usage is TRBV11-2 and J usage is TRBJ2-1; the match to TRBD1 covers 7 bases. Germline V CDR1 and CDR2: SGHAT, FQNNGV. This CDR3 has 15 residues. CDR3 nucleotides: TGTGCCGGCAGCCCCAGAGACAGGGACACCAATGAGCAGTTCTTC. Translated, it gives CAGSPRDRDTNEQFF.

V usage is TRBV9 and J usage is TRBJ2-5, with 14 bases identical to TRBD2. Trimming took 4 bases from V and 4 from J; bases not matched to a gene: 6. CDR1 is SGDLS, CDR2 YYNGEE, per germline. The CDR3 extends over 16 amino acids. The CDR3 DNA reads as TGTGCCAGCAGCCAACGGACTAGCGGGGGGTCAGAGACCCAGTACTTC. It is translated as CASSQRTSGGSETQYF.

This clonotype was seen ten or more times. The CDR3 loop reads CASSYSPSGSGYEQYF. As DNA, the CDR3 is TGTGCCAGCAGTTACTCGCCTAGCGGGAGTGGTTACGAGCAGTACTTC. This sequence joins TRBV6-5 and TRBJ2-7; 10 bases line up with TRBD2. The CDR3 is 16 residues long. Germline V gene sequence: CDR1 MNHEY, CDR2 SVGAGI. J gave up 4 bases and V 0 bases, and 6 bases lay outside the gene matches.

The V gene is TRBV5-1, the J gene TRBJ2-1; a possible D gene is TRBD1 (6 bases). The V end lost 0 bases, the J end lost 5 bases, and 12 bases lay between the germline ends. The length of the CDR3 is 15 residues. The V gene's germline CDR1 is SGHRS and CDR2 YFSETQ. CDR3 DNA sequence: TGCGCCAGCAGCTTGGGCCAGGGGATTAACAATGAGCAGTTCTTC. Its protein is CASSLGQGINNEQFF.

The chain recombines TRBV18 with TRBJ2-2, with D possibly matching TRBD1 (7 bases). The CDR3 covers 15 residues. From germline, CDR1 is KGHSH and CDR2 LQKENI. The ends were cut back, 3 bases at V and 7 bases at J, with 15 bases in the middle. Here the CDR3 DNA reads TGTGCCAGCTCACCTGACAGGGAGGTTGACGGGGAGCTGTTTTTT. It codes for CASSPDREVDGELFF.

CDR3 DNA: TGTGCCAGCAGCAAAGGGCTAGGGGGTCAAAATACGCAGTATTTT. Amino acids: CASSKGLGGQNTQYF. The chain has TRBV4-2 and TRBJ2-3; tentative D call: TRBD1 (6 bases). V was shortened by 5 bases and J by 7 bases, with 19 bases between the two germline ends. Germline values: CDR1 LGHNA, CDR2 YNFKEQ. This CDR3 has 15 residues.

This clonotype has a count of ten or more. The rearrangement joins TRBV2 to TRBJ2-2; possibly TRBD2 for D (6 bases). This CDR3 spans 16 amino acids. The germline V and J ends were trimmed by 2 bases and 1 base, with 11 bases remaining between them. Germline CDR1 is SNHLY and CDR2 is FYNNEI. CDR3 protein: CASSERLAWNTGELFF. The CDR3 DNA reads TGTGCCAGCAGTGAACGGCTAGCGTGGAACACCGGGGAGCTGTTTTTT.

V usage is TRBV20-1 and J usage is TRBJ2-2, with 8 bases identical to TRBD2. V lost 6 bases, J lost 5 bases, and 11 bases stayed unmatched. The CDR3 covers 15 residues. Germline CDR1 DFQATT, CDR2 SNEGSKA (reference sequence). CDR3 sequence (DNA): TGCAGTGCCAGGACTTATGGACTAGCTACCGGGGAGCTGTTTTTT. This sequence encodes CSARTYGLATGELFF.

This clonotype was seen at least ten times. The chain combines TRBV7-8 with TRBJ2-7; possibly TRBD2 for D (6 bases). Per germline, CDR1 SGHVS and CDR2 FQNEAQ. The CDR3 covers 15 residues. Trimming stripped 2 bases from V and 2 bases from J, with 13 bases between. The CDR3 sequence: CASSLLSGGTYEQYF. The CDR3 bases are TGTGCCAGCAGCTTATTATCCGGGGGTACCTACGAGCAGTACTTC.

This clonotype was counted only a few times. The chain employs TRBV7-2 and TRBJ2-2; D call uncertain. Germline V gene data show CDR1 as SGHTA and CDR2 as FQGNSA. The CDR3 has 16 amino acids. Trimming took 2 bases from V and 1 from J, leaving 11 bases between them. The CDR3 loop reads CASSLFSNRNTGELFF. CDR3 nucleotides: TGTGCCAGCAGCTTATTTTCCAACCGGAACACCGGGGAGCTGTTTTTT.

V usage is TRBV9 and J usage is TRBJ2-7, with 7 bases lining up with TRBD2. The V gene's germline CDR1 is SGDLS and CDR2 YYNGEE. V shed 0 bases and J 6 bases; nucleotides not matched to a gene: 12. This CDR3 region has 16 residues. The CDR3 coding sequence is TGTGCCAGCAGCGTAGCTACAGAGCGGGGACTCGGCGAGCAGTACTTC. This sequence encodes CASSVATERGLGEQYF.

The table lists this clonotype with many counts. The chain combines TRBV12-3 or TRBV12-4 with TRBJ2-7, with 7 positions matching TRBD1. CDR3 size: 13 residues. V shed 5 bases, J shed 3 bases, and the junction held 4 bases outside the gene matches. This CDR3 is CASSAYRGYEQYF. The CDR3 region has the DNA TGTGCCAGCAGTGCTTACAGGGGCTACGAGCAGTACTTC.

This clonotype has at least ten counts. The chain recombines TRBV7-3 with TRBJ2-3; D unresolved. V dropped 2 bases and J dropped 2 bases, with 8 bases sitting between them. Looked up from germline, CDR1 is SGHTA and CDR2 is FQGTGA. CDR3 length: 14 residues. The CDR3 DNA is TGTGCCAGCAGCTTACTGGGAAACACAGATACGCAGTATTTT. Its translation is CASSLLGNTDTQYF.

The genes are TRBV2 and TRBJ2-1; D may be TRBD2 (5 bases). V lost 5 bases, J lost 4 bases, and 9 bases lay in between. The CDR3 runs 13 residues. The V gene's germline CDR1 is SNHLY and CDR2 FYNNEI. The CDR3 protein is CASSTGFYNEQFF. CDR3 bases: TGTGCCAGCAGTACGGGATTTTACAATGAGCAGTTCTTC. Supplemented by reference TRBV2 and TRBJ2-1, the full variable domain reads EPEVTQTPSHQVTQMGQEVILRCVPISNHLYFYWYRQILGQKVEFLVSFYNNEISEKSEIFDDQFSVERPDGSNFTLKIRSTKLEDSAMYFCASSTGFYNEQFFGPGTRLTVL.

As DNA, the CDR3 is TGTGCCAGCAGTTTAGCGCCACAGGGGTTGTACGAGCAGTACTTC. Its protein is CASSLAPQGLYEQYF. The chain links TRBV12-3 or TRBV12-4 to TRBJ2-7; 7 bases fit TRBD1. This CDR3 spans 15 amino acids. The ends lost 0 bases at V and 4 bases at J; junction bases unmatched: 6.

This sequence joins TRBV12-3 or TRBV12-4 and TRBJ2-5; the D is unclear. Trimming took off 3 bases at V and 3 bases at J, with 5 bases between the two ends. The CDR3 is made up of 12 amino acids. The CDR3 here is CASSFWEETQYF. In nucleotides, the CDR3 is TGTGCCAGCAGTTTTTGGGAAGAGACCCAGTACTTC.

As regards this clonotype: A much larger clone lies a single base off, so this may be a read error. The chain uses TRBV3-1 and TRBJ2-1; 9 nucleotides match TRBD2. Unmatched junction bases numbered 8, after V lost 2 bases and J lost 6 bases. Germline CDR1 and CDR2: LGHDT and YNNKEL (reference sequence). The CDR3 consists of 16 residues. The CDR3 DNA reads TGTGCCAGCAGCCAAAAAGGCGGGAGGGTAAGCAATGAGCAGTTCTTC. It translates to CASSQKGGRVSNEQFF.

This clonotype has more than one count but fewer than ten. The CDR3 region has the DNA TGTGCGTCGCAAACAATGGGGCATGAGCAGTTCTTC. Translating gives CASQTMGHEQFF. The chain carries TRBV28 and TRBJ2-1; TRBD1 is a possible D gene (5 bases). The CDR3 sequence is 12 residues long. Germline CDR1 reads MDHEN; CDR2 reads SYDVKM.

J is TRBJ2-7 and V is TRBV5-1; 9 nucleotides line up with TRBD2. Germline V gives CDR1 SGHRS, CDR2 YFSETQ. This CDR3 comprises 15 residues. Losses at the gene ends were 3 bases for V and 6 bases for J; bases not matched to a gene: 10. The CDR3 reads CASSSRGRGGVEQYF. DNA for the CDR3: TGCGCCAGCAGCTCCCGTGGTCGCGGGGGGGTCGAGCAGTACTTC.

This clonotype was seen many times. CDR3 DNA: TGCAGCGTTGATTTGGTTGGGGAGACCCAGTACTTC. Its protein product is CSVDLVGETQYF. The J gene is TRBJ2-5, the V gene TRBV29-1, with no clear D. CDR1 is SQVTM and CDR2 is ANQGSEA in the germline V gene. The CDR3 loop spans 12 amino acids. V shed 3 bases and J shed 5 bases, with 10 bases lying between them.

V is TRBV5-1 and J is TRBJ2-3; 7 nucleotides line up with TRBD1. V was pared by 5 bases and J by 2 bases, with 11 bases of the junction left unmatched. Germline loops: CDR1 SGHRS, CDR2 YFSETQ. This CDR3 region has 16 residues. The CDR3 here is CASRRSGTDFTDTQYF. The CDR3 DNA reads TGCGCCAGCAGACGCTCCGGGACAGACTTCACAGATACGCAGTATTTT.

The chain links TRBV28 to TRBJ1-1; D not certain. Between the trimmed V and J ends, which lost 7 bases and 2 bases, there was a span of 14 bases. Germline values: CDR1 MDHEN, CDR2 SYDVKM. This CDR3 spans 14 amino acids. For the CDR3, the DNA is TGTGCCAGCAATAAATGGGCGGTAAACACTGAAGCTTTCTTT. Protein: CASNKWAVNTEAFF. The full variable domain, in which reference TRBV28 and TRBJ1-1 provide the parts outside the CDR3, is DVKVTQSSRYLVKRTGEKVFLECVQDMDHENMFWYRQDPGLGLRLIYFSYDVKMKEKGDIPEGYSVSREKKERFSLILESASTNQTSMYLCASNKWAVNTEAFFGQGTRLTVV.

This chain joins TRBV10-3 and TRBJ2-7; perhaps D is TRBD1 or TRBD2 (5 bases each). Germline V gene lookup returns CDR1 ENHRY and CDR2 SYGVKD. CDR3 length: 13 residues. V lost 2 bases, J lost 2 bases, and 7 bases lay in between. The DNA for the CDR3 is TGTGCCATCAGTGAGCCGGGGCCCTACGAGCAGTACTTC. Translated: CAISEPGPYEQYF.

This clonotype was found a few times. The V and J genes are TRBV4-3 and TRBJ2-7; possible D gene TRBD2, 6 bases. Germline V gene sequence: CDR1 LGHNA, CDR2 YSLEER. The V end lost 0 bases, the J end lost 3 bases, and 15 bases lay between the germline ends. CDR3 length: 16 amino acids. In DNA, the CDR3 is TGCGCCAGCAGCCAAGATGACGGGGGACTGGACTACGAGCAGTACTTC. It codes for CASSQDDGGLDYEQYF.